The 17 T cell receptor beta chains listed next were all sequenced from one sample in a study of shared T cell receptors in the human thymus. Assay: immunoSEQ multiplex PCR; the TCRdb copy retains only in-frame clones and omits some. The sample gives approximately 660,000 clones, 88% of which show up once; approximately 0.011% is in the top ten. The same data also went into a second study, on human thymus T cells.

Sequencing input: thymocytes. All receptors derive from a boy younger than two with a congenital heart defect.

This sequence joins TRBV5-1 and TRBJ1-5, with D perhaps matching TRBD1 (5 bases). CDR1 and CDR2 from the germline V gene are SGHRS and YFSETQ. This CDR3 is built from 15 residues. The ends were cut back, 4 bases at V and 0 bases at J, with 11 bases in the middle. CDR3 in DNA: TGCGCCAGCAGCATAAGGGGCTATAGCAATCAGCCCCAGCATTTT. It encodes CASSIRGYSNQPQHF.

The gene calls are TRBV4-1 and TRBJ2-5; tentative D call: TRBD2 (5 bases). Gene TRBJ2-7 matches the end of the DNA better, so the J call may be wrong. The length of the CDR3 is 15 residues. Germline values: CDR1 MGHRA, CDR2 YSYEKL. The DNA for the CDR3 is TGCGCCAGCAGCCACCTCCTCGGGGACTCCTACGAGCAGTACTTC. This translates into CASSHLLGDSYEQYF.

The V call is TRBV14, the J call TRBJ1-6; possible D gene TRBD1, 6 bases. Germline V gene sequence: CDR1 SGHDN, CDR2 FVKESK. The CDR3 sequence is 13 residues long. V lost 7 bases and J 7 bases, leaving 11 bases between the germline ends. CDR3 amino acids: CASIGQGNSPLHF. Written as DNA, the CDR3 is TGTGCCAGCATAGGGCAGGGGAATTCACCCCTCCACTTT.

CDR3 DNA: TGTGCCAGCAGCTTCTTCCGGGACAGGGGAAGCGAGCAGTACTTC. It is translated as CASSFFRDRGSEQYF. This chain links TRBV7-2 with TRBJ2-7; 10 bases agree with TRBD1. The germline V gene has CDR1 SGHTA and CDR2 FQGNSA. The CDR3 loop spans 15 amino acids. Trimming took 3 bases from V and 6 from J; bases not matched to a gene: 8.

The chain links TRBV4-3 to TRBJ2-5; D gene ambiguous. Matching the DNA end better, TRBJ2-7 makes the J call doubtful. The CDR3 is 14 amino acids. Germline loops: CDR1 LGHNA, CDR2 YSLEER. CDR3 nucleotide sequence: TGCGCCAGCAGCCAAGTGCTAGACCCCCACGAGCAGTACTTC. Its translation is CASSQVLDPHEQYF.

CDR3 protein: CASSPRYGEQYF. CDR3 DNA sequence: TGTGCCAGCAGCCCCCGGTACGGCGAGCAGTACTTC. The chain uses TRBV11-2 and TRBJ2-7; D remains unclear. V lost 5 bases and J lost 6, with 11 bases in between. CDR1 and CDR2 (germline): SGHAT, FQNNGV. The CDR3 loop spans 12 amino acids.

This clone appeared a few times. The chain joins TRBV28 to TRBJ1-1, with D maybe TRBD1 (5 bases). Germline V gives CDR1 MDHEN, CDR2 SYDVKM. Trimming left V 7 bases short and J 6 bases short, with 12 bases between. This CDR3 comprises 12 residues. As DNA, the CDR3 is TGTGCCAGCAAAGCAGGGAAGGCTGAAGCTTTCTTT. Protein: CASKAGKAEAFF.

The genes are TRBV15 and TRBJ1-1, with 7 nucleotides matching TRBD1. Germline-derived CDR1 and CDR2 are LNHNV and YYDKDF (reference sequence). The CDR3 loop spans 14 amino acids. V was pared by 3 bases and J by 4 bases, with 5 bases of the junction left unmatched. CDR3 residues: CATSSISGGTEAFF. The CDR3 nucleotides are TGTGCCACCAGCAGCATATCAGGGGGCACTGAAGCTTTCTTT.

The chain carries TRBV6-6 and TRBJ2-1, with 11 bases matching TRBD2. Germline-derived CDR1 and CDR2 are MNHNY and SVGAGI (reference sequence). The J segment lost 2 bases and the V segment lost 4 bases, leaving 1 base of the junction unmatched. CDR3 length equals 15 residues. The CDR3 region is CASSSGLAAYNEQFF. In nucleotides, the CDR3 is TGTGCCAGCAGTTCGGGACTAGCGGCCTACAATGAGCAGTTCTTC.

The chain has TRBV5-1 and TRBJ2-5; 8 nucleotides align to TRBD2. Germline CDR1 SGHRS, CDR2 YFSETQ. Trimming removed 3 bases from V and 4 bases from J; junction bases left unmatched: 11. The CDR3 has 16 residues. The DNA of the CDR3 is TGCGCCAGCAGCTCCACCCCCGGGAGGGCCGGAGAGACCCAGTACTTC. Amino acid sequence: CASSSTPGRAGETQYF.

The rearrangement uses TRBV14 and TRBJ2-2, with 8 bases fitting TRBD2. CDR3 length: 16 residues. Unmatched junction bases numbered 8, after V lost 2 bases and J lost 6 bases. Per germline, CDR1 SGHDN and CDR2 FVKESK. In DNA form, the CDR3 reads TGTGCCAGCAGCCAACTTAGCGGGATGCCTCCCGGGGAGCTGTTTTTT. Translation gives CASSQLSGMPPGELFF.

The chain is built from TRBV30 and TRBJ2-7; 11 nucleotides agree with TRBD2. Germline CDR1 and CDR2: GTSNPN and SVGIG (reference sequence). CDR3 length equals 14 residues. The V gene end was trimmed by 4 bases and the J gene end by 5 bases; junction bases not matched to a gene: 7. The CDR3 sequence: CAWTRLAGRNEQYF. CDR3 nucleotides: TGTGCCTGGACCCGACTAGCGGGAAGGAACGAGCAGTACTTC.

The chain combines TRBV7-2 with TRBJ2-7; TRBD2 matches at 11 bases. CDR1 is SGHTA, CDR2 FQGNSA, per germline. There are 13 residues in the CDR3. The J segment lost 2 bases and the V segment lost 10 bases, leaving 4 bases of the junction unmatched. The CDR3 loop reads CATGLAGTYEQYF. The CDR3 DNA reads TGTGCCACAGGACTAGCGGGCACCTACGAGCAGTACTTC.

The chain is built from TRBV28 and TRBJ2-2; 9 bases line up with TRBD2. CDR1 MDHEN and CDR2 SYDVKM come from the germline V gene. V gave up 3 bases and J gave up 4 bases; unmatched junction bases: 3. This CDR3 has 15 amino acids. Here the CDR3 DNA reads TGTGCCAGCAGTTTGGTACTAGCGGGCACCGGGGAGCTGTTTTTT. It codes for CASSLVLAGTGELFF. Filled out from reference TRBV28 and TRBJ2-2, the complete variable domain reads DVKVTQSSRYLVKRTGEKVFLECVQDMDHENMFWYRQDPGLGLRLIYFSYDVKMKEKGDIPEGYSVSREKKERFSLILESASTNQTSMYLCASSLVLAGTGELFFGEGSRLTVL.

The chain is built from TRBV5-1 and TRBJ2-2, with D perhaps matching TRBD1 (5 bases). Germline V lookup: CDR1 SGHRS, CDR2 YFSETQ. There are 15 residues in the CDR3. V lost 0 bases and J 3 bases, leaving 9 bases between the germline ends. The CDR3 DNA reads TGCGCCAGCAGCTTGGCCGCGACAGACACCGGGGAGCTGTTTTTT. Protein sequence: CASSLAATDTGELFF. The full variable domain, rest sourced from reference TRBV5-1 and TRBJ2-2, is KAGVTQTPRYLIKTRGQQVTLSCSPISGHRSVSWYQQTPGQGLQFLFEYFSETQRNKGNFPGRFSGRQFSNSRSEMNVSTLELGDSALYLCASSLAATDTGELFFGEGSRLTVL.

This clone was seen a single time. The rearrangement uses TRBV28 and TRBJ2-1, with TRBD1 matching over 9 bases. This CDR3 comprises 20 residues. CDR1 and CDR2 from the germline V gene are MDHEN and SYDVKM. J was trimmed by 13 bases and V by 2 bases; bases with no gene match: 27. The CDR3 loop is CASSLEGTGRKAVPPGGQFF. DNA for the CDR3: TGTGCCAGCAGTTTAGAAGGGACAGGGAGGAAGGCCGTACCCCCCGGGGGACAGTTCTTC.

The J gene is TRBJ2-4, the V gene TRBV9; 7 bases line up with TRBD2. Germline assignment: CDR1 SGDLS and CDR2 YYNGEE. V was pared by 0 bases and J by 2 bases, with 11 bases of the junction left unmatched. This CDR3 has 18 amino acids. The CDR3 here is CASSVDRGVWGTKNIQYF. DNA for the CDR3: TGTGCCAGCAGCGTAGATCGGGGGGTTTGGGGTACCAAAAACATTCAGTACTTC. The whole variable domain, remainder taken from reference TRBV9 and TRBJ2-4, is DSGVTQTPKHLITATGQRVTLRCSPRSGDLSVYWYQQSLDQGLQFLIQYYNGEERAKGNILERFSAQQFPDLHSELNLSSLELGDSALYFCASSVDRGVWGTKNIQYFGAGTRLSVL.